This is a list of T cell receptor beta chains from one sample in a study of shared clonotypes between healthy human individuals. Profiled with immunoSEQ multiplex PCR; TCRdb holds only in-frame clones, not every one. The sample holds hundreds of thousands of clones, around two thirds seen once. Material: memory CD4+ T cells sorted from blood. These receptor sequences come from a young woman in good health. CDR3s include the opening cysteine and the closing phenylalanine or tryptophan. The D gene is left open where the match is weak. A clone size is listed for some rows: how often the clone was seen (once, few, many), or a class if it is expanded.

NA	TRBD1	TRBV13	TRBJ1-2	CASSLPGQANYGYTF	TGTGCCAGCAGCTTGCCGGGACAGGCTAACTATGGCTACACCTTC
NA	NA	TRBV29-1	TRBJ2-3	CSVDTGTLSDTQYF	TGCAGCGTTGATACCGGGACCCTCTCAGATACGCAGTATTTT
NA	TRBD2	TRBV6-1	TRBJ2-2	CASSEQPSGRAGELFF	TGTGCCAGCAGTGAACAACCTAGCGGGAGAGCCGGGGAGCTGTTTTTT
few	TRBD1	TRBV27	TRBJ2-7	CASSSSGTGIYEQYF	TGTGCCAGCAGTTCATCCGGGACAGGGATCTACGAGCAGTACTTC
NA	NA	TRBV21-1	TRBJ2-7	CASSNPPGLFSYEQYF	TGTGCCAGCAGCAATCCCCCAGGACTATTCTCCTACGAGCAGTACTTC
NA	NA	TRBV6-6	TRBJ1-1	CASSSEGGLNTEAFF	TGTGCCAGCAGTAGCGAGGGGGGGTTGAACACTGAAGCTTTCTTT
NA	NA	TRBV20-1	TRBJ2-5	CSAPTEETQYF	TGCAGTGCCCCGACTGAGGAGACCCAGTACTTC
NA	TRBD2	TRBV7-2	TRBJ2-7	CASSLTSVAYEQYF	TGTGCCAGCAGCTTAACTAGCGTGGCCTACGAGCAGTACTTC
NA	NA	TRBV18	TRBJ2-5	CASSSLEETQYF	TGTGCCAGCTCGTCGCTGGAAGAGACCCAGTACTTC
NA	TRBD2	TRBV5-1	TRBJ2-5	CASSWPLRSGRVGGQETQYF	TGCGCCAGCAGCTGGCCCTTGCGGAGCGGGAGGGTTGGGGGCCAAGAGACCCAGTACTTC
once	NA	TRBV2	TRBJ2-7	CASVTVLGTTGEQYF	TGTGCCAGCGTTACTGTACTGGGAACGACTGGCGAGCAGTACTTC
many	TRBD2	TRBV7-3	TRBJ2-3	CASSLKAEAGADTQYF	TGTGCCAGCAGCTTAAAAGCGGAAGCGGGGGCAGATACGCAGTATTTT
NA	NA	TRBV5-4	TRBJ2-3	CASSAPSGAGTQYF	TGTGCCAGCAGCGCCCCCTCGGGCGCGGGTACGCAGTATTTT
NA	NA	TRBV5-1	TRBJ2-7	CASITGPYEQYF	TGCGCCAGCATAACCGGGCCCTACGAGCAGTACTTC
NA	NA	TRBV2	TRBJ1-2	CASRGRQDRVGYTF	TGTGCCAGCAGGGGTAGACAGGATCGGGTAGGCTACACCTTC
NA	NA	TRBV2	TRBJ2-3	CASSRPGPTDTQYF	TGTGCCAGCAGTAGGCCGGGCCCCACAGATACGCAGTATTTT
NA	NA	TRBV2	TRBJ2-2	CASSGLVGRSPGELFF	TGTGCCAGCAGTGGTTTGGTCGGGAGATCCCCCGGGGAGCTGTTTTTT
NA	NA	TRBV2	TRBJ2-1	CASSPGGRRAHNEQFF	TGTGCCAGCAGCCCCGGGGGTCGGCGGGCTCACAATGAGCAGTTCTTC
few	TRBD2	TRBV27	TRBJ2-1	CASTPIRGRGNEQFF	TGTGCCAGCACTCCCATTCGCGGGAGAGGCAATGAGCAGTTCTTC
NA	NA	TRBV18	TRBJ1-2	CASSPVGPQLYGYTF	TGTGCCAGCTCACCAGTTGGGCCCCAGCTCTATGGCTACACCTTC
many	NA	TRBV7-2	TRBJ2-5	CASSPRGQGYETQYF	TGTGCCAGCAGCCCCCGGGGGCAGGGATACGAGACCCAGTACTTC
NA	NA	TRBV4-1	TRBJ2-2	CASERTSGAGELFF	TGCGCCAGCGAGAGGACCTCAGGCGCCGGGGAGCTGTTTTTT
NA	NA	TRBV27	TRBJ2-5	CASSLQGQETQYF	TGTGCCAGCAGTTTACAGGGACAAGAGACCCAGTACTTC
NA	NA	TRBV6-4	TRBJ1-5	CASSPATSNQPQHF	TGTGCCAGCAGTCCAGCGACCAGTAATCAGCCCCAGCATTTT
NA	NA	TRBV27	TRBJ2-1	CASRIDYYNEQFF	TGTGCCAGCAGAATAGACTACTACAATGAGCAGTTCTTC
NA	TRBD1	TRBV7-9	TRBJ1-5	CASSPQGVSNQPQHF	TGTGCCAGCAGCCCACAGGGGGTCAGCAATCAGCCCCAGCATTTT
NA	NA	TRBV28	TRBJ1-2	CASSLEGLNYGYTF	TGTGCCAGCAGTTTGGAAGGGCTTAACTATGGCTACACCTTC
many	NA	TRBV28	TRBJ1-6	CASSLLRGSRDNSPLHF	TGTGCCAGCAGTTTATTAAGGGGGTCTAGAGATAATTCACCCCTCCACTTT
few	TRBD2	TRBV4-1	TRBJ2-1	CASSPRTSGRYNEQFF	TGCGCCAGCAGCCCCAGGACTAGCGGGAGGTACAATGAGCAGTTCTTC
NA	TRBD1	TRBV5-1	TRBJ1-2	CASSSAGGTVNYGYTF	TGCGCCAGCAGCTCCGCGGGAGGGACAGTTAACTATGGCTACACCTTC
many	TRBD2	TRBV27	TRBJ2-5	CASHKRGQETQYF	TGTGCCAGCCATAAGCGGGGGCAAGAGACCCAGTACTTC
NA	TRBD1	TRBV28	TRBJ1-2	CASKGGQGASYGYTF	TGTGCCAGCAAGGGAGGACAGGGGGCGAGCTATGGCTACACCTTC
few	TRBD2	TRBV4-2	TRBJ2-3	CASSQEPNSGSLIDTQYF	TGTGCCAGCAGCCAAGAACCTAATAGCGGGAGCCTCATAGATACGCAGTATTTT
NA	TRBD2	TRBV4-1	TRBJ2-2	CASSQEYPAGGPAGELFF	TGCGCCAGCAGCCAAGAGTATCCAGCGGGAGGGCCCGCCGGGGAGCTGTTTTTT
NA	TRBD1	TRBV2	TRBJ2-3	CASSGDRGTDTQYF	TGTGCCAGTAGTGGGGACAGGGGCACAGATACGCAGTATTTT
NA	NA	TRBV7-2	TRBJ2-7	CASSSRMGQGLTYEQYF	TGTGCCAGCAGCAGCCGGATGGGTCAGGGGTTGACCTACGAGCAGTACTTC
many	NA	TRBV6-5	TRBJ2-7	CASRYRDGYEQYF	TGTGCCAGCAGGTACCGGGACGGGTACGAGCAGTACTTC
NA	TRBD1	TRBV2	TRBJ1-4	CASSDRQGREKLFF	TGTGCCAGCAGTGACAGACAGGGGAGGGAAAAACTGTTTTTT
NA	TRBD2	TRBV6-6	TRBJ2-3	CASRPYAGVKDTQYF	TGTGCCAGCAGACCTTACGCGGGAGTTAAAGATACGCAGTATTTT
few	NA	TRBV9	TRBJ1-1	CASSVLGEAEAFF	TGTGCCAGCAGCGTATTGGGGGAGGCTGAAGCTTTCTTT
NA	NA	TRBV18	TRBJ2-7	CASSPQPQGEQYF	TGTGCCAGCTCACCACAGCCCCAGGGAGAGCAGTACTTC
NA	NA	TRBV2	TRBJ2-7	CASSERGHYEQYF	TGTGCCAGCAGTGAAAGGGGACATTACGAGCAGTACTTC
once	NA	TRBV7-7	TRBJ2-1	CASSPGDYAGNEQFF	TGTGCCAGCAGCCCAGGAGATTATGCTGGGAATGAGCAGTTCTTC
NA	NA	TRBV6-1	TRBJ2-1	CASSELFGTGSSKQFF	TGTGCCAGCAGTGAATTGTTCGGGACGGGGTCTTCAAAGCAGTTCTTC
NA	TRBD2	TRBV7-2	TRBJ2-1	CASSTRLAGVNEQFF	TGTGCCAGCAGCACACGACTAGCGGGAGTTAATGAGCAGTTCTTC
NA	NA	TRBV28	TRBJ2-7	CASSVDPTFRGSYEQYF	TGTGCCAGCAGCGTTGACCCAACCTTCCGGGGTTCCTACGAGCAGTACTTC
NA	NA	TRBV18	TRBJ2-1	CASSPGRLKVNEQFF	TGTGCCAGCTCACCAGGACGGCTAAAGGTGAATGAGCAGTTCTTC
NA	NA	TRBV4-1	TRBJ1-4	CASSQESLAGSGKLFF	TGCGCCAGCAGCCAAGAGAGCTTGGCGGGGTCGGGAAAACTGTTTTTT
NA	NA	TRBV6-5	TRBJ2-5	CASSYLAGETQYF	TGTGCCAGCAGTTACCTGGCCGGGGAGACCCAGTACTTC
few	NA	TRBV6-6	TRBJ1-5	CASSPFAGQMDQPQHF	TGTGCCAGCAGTCCCTTCGCTGGACAGATGGATCAGCCCCAGCATTTT